Following are 21 T cell receptor beta chains from one sample sequenced in a study of blood T cell repertoires in COVID-19. Measured with immunoSEQ multiplex PCR; TCRdb has only the in-frame clones, and not every one. The sample has about 210,000 clones; 88% are singletons. The sequenced material came from peripheral blood. These receptors came from a man in his late teens or twenties with active or convalescent COVID-19.

The chain combines TRBV29-1 with TRBJ2-1; 11 bases align to TRBD2. The V segment lost 7 bases and the J segment 5 bases; nucleotides outside the gene matches: 1. Germline V gene sequence: CDR1 SQVTM, CDR2 ANQGSEA. This CDR3 is built from 12 residues. The CDR3 DNA is TGCAGCGGTAGCGGGAGGGACAATGAGCAGTTCTTC. Protein product: CSGSGRDNEQFF.

This sequence joins TRBV14 and TRBJ1-1; D gene uncertain. The CDR3 consists of 12 residues. The germline V gene has CDR1 SGHDN and CDR2 FVKESK. Trimming stripped 6 bases from V and 8 bases from J, with 13 bases between. CDR3: CASSHNTMEAFF. The CDR3 DNA is TGTGCCAGCAGTCATAACACAATGGAAGCTTTCTTT. The variable domain in full, completed from reference TRBV14 and TRBJ1-1, reads EAGVTQFPSHSVIEKGQTVTLRCDPISGHDNLYWYRRVMGKEIKFLLHFVKESKQDESGMPNNRFLAERTGGTYSTLKVQPAELEDSGVYFCASSHNTMEAFFGQGTRLTVV.

CDR3 coding DNA: TGTGCCAGCAGGCCTACAGGGGACAATTCACCCCTCCACTTT. Amino acid sequence: CASRPTGDNSPLHF. The chain recombines TRBV5-5 with TRBJ1-6, with 7 bases fitting TRBD1. This CDR3 comprises 14 residues. V was pared by 5 bases and J by 7 bases, with 6 bases of the junction left unmatched. CDR1 is SGHKS, CDR2 YYEKEE, per germline (reference sequence).

The chain couples TRBV2 to TRBJ1-1; TRBD1 matches 7 bases. This CDR3 comprises 13 residues. Germline CDR1 and CDR2: SNHLY and FYNNEI. With 5 bases clipped from V and 4 bases from J, the junction kept 4 bases outside the gene matches. CDR3 loop: CASSTGVVTEAFF. As DNA, the CDR3 is TGTGCCAGCAGTACAGGGGTCGTCACTGAAGCTTTCTTT.

The chain uses TRBV2 and TRBJ2-7, with TRBD2 identical over 8 bases. The CDR3 has 12 residues. Germline V gives CDR1 SNHLY, CDR2 FYNNEI. V lost 8 bases to trimming and J lost 2 bases; unmatched junction nucleotides: 2. CDR3 sequence: CASREGTYEQYF. In nucleotides, the CDR3 is TGTGCCAGCCGGGAGGGCACCTACGAGCAGTACTTC.

The J gene is TRBJ2-1, the V gene TRBV7-2; 9 bases align to TRBD2. Germline V CDR1 and CDR2: SGHTA, FQGNSA. The ends lost 0 bases at V and 15 bases at J; junction bases unmatched: 3. This CDR3 is built from 12 residues. The CDR3 DNA sequence: TGTGCCAGCAGCTTAGCTAGCGGGAGTTTGTTCTTC. Its protein product is CASSLASGSLFF. Based on the CDR3 plus reference TRBV7-2 and TRBJ2-1, the full variable domain is GAGVSQSPSNKVTEKGKDVELRCDPISGHTALYWYRQSLGQGLEFLIYFQGNSAPDKSGLPSDRFSAERTGGSVSTLTIQRTQQEDSAVYLCASSLASGSLFFGPGTRLTVL.

A single count supports this clone. The rearrangement uses TRBV6-5 and TRBJ2-3, with D perhaps matching TRBD2 (6 bases). The CDR3 is 14 amino acids. V lost 8 bases, J lost 0 bases, and 12 bases lay in between. Germline V gene data show CDR1 as MNHEY and CDR2 as SVGAGI. In nucleotides, the CDR3 is TGTGCCAGCGGCGGGATGCTGAGCACAGATACGCAGTATTTT. Translated: CASGGMLSTDTQYF.

This rearrangement joins TRBV5-5 to TRBJ2-1; a weak D match, TRBD2 (6 bases). The ends were cut back, 4 bases at V and 2 bases at J, with 16 bases in the middle. This CDR3 has 16 amino acids. Germline V lookup: CDR1 SGHKS, CDR2 YYEKEE (reference sequence). In DNA form, the CDR3 reads TGTGCCAGCAGCCGGTATTCGGGGGTCGCCTACAATGAGCAGTTCTTC. Translating gives CASSRYSGVAYNEQFF.

The chain employs TRBV11-2 and TRBJ1-3; a possible D gene is TRBD1 (5 bases). Germline assignment: CDR1 SGHAT and CDR2 FQNNGV. This CDR3 is built from 14 residues. The V gene lost 5 bases and the J gene lost 9 bases, with 17 bases spanning the gap. For the CDR3, the DNA is TGTGCCAGCAGCCGGCAGGGTTTCGGGGGCACCATATATTTT. It codes for CASSRQGFGGTIYF.

The V call is TRBV30, the J call TRBJ1-2, with unresolved D. The germline V gene has CDR1 GTSNPN and CDR2 SVGIG (reference sequence). The length of the CDR3 is 12 residues. The ends were cut back, 0 bases at V and 7 bases at J, with 9 bases in the middle. CDR3 amino acids: CAWSVFRGGYTF. For the CDR3, the DNA is TGTGCCTGGAGTGTATTCCGGGGTGGCTACACCTTC.

The chain combines TRBV30 with TRBJ2-1, with a weak D call TRBD2 (6 bases). Trimming removed 8 bases at V and 1 base at J, with 6 bases between. The germline gives CDR1 GTSNPN, CDR2 SVGIG (reference sequence). This CDR3 region has 11 residues. CDR3 nucleotides: TGTGCCGCGGGGTCCTACAATGAGCAGTTCTTC. Translation gives CAAGSYNEQFF.

The chain joins TRBV4-1 to TRBJ2-4; 8 nucleotides agree with TRBD1. Germline trimming cut 1 base from V and 7 bases from J; bases unmatched to any gene: 9. Germline CDR1 and CDR2: MGHRA and YSYEKL. The length of the CDR3 is 16 residues. CDR3 amino acids: CASSQAGRGRLNIQYF. As DNA, the CDR3 is TGCGCCAGCAGCCAAGCGGGCAGGGGGCGTCTCAACATTCAGTACTTC.

This CDR3 reads CASSLQGGAEAFF. CDR3 coding DNA: TGCGCCAGCAGCTTACAAGGGGGCGCTGAAGCTTTCTTT. V usage is TRBV5-1 and J usage is TRBJ1-1, with TRBD1 matching 7 bases. The CDR3 loop spans 13 amino acids. V was clipped by 2 bases and J by 6 bases; unmatched bases: 4. CDR1 SGHRS and CDR2 YFSETQ come from the germline V gene.

The chain recombines TRBV12-3 or TRBV12-4 with TRBJ1-5; D may be TRBD1 (6 bases). Trimming left V 4 bases short and J 7 bases short, with 11 bases between. The CDR3 totals 13 residues. CDR3 DNA: TGTGCCAGCAGTTCGAAACAGGGACAGCCCCAGCATTTT. Translated, it gives CASSSKQGQPQHF.

The chain joins TRBV27 to TRBJ2-7; the D is unclear. Trimming pared 5 bases from V and 3 bases from J, leaving 5 bases between. This CDR3 spans 11 amino acids. Germline CDR1 MNHEY, CDR2 SMNVEV (reference sequence). Here the CDR3 DNA reads TGTGCCAGCAGTGCAGGCTACGAGCAGTACTTC. Amino acid sequence: CASSAGYEQYF.

DNA of the CDR3: TGTGCCAGTTCTCCGGGACAGTATGGCAATGAGCAGTTCTTC. Its protein product is CASSPGQYGNEQFF. This chain connects TRBV6-4 to TRBJ2-1, with 7 bases fitting TRBD1. V shed 9 bases, J shed 6 bases, and the junction held 11 bases outside the gene matches. From germline, CDR1 is MRHNA and CDR2 SNTAGT. The CDR3 loop spans 14 amino acids.

J is TRBJ2-7 and V is TRBV11-1, with no clear D. Deletions cut 1 base from V and 3 bases from J, with 7 bases between. This CDR3 comprises 13 residues. The V gene's germline CDR1 is SGHAT and CDR2 FQDESV (reference sequence). CDR3 DNA sequence: TGTGCCAGCAGCTTAGGTTTAGACTACGAGCAGTACTTC. It encodes CASSLGLDYEQYF.

The chain has TRBV4-1 and TRBJ2-1; D gene ambiguous. Germline loops: CDR1 MGHRA, CDR2 YSYEKL. The CDR3 sequence is 13 residues long. V lost 4 bases to trimming and J lost 6 bases, with 10 bases between them. The CDR3 region is CASSPTFGNEQFF. Here the CDR3 DNA reads TGCGCCAGCAGCCCCACTTTTGGCAATGAGCAGTTCTTC.

This chain links TRBV2 with TRBJ1-2; D is undetermined. The V gene's germline CDR1 is SNHLY and CDR2 FYNNEI. V lost 3 bases and J lost 2, with 10 bases in between. This CDR3 region has 14 residues. In DNA form, the CDR3 reads TGTGCCAGCAGTGAGCGGTCAAGCAACTATGGCTACACCTTC. Translation gives CASSERSSNYGYTF.

The gene calls are TRBV7-2 and TRBJ2-7; TRBD1 is a possible D gene (6 bases). This CDR3 spans 14 amino acids. V lost 1 base to trimming and J lost 4 bases, with 11 bases between them. Germline V gives CDR1 SGHTA, CDR2 FQGNSA. This chain's CDR3 is CASSLETGGYEQYF. The CDR3 DNA reads as TGTGCCAGCAGCTTAGAGACAGGCGGGTACGAGCAGTACTTC. The full variable domain, rest sourced from reference TRBV7-2 and TRBJ2-7, is GAGVSQSPSNKVTEKGKDVELRCDPISGHTALYWYRQSLGQGLEFLIYFQGNSAPDKSGLPSDRFSAERTGGSVSTLTIQRTQQEDSAVYLCASSLETGGYEQYFGPGTRLTVT.

This chain connects TRBV10-3 to TRBJ1-1; 7 bases match TRBD1. The CDR3 sequence is 13 residues long. V shed 6 bases and J 3 bases; nucleotides not matched to a gene: 4. CDR1 and CDR2 (germline): ENHRY, SYGVKD. In DNA form, the CDR3 reads TGTGCCATCAGAAACAGGGGTGACACTGAAGCTTTCTTT. It translates to CAIRNRGDTEAFF.